These 23 T cell receptor beta chains were sequenced from one sample in a study of cytomegalovirus exposure and HLA in healthy donors. Vbeta (60) and Jbeta (13) primers were used in the PCR. TCRdb's table, derived via immunoSEQ multiplex PCR, lists solely in-frame clones and lacks some. Among roughly 100,000 clones listed, about 80% were seen once. Sequencing used PBMCs. The receptors originated from a man aged 35-49 years in good health and CMV-seropositive.

V and J are TRBV18 and TRBJ2-3; D not certain. The CDR3 runs 15 residues. Trimming shortened V by 0 bases and J by 0 bases, and 7 bases separated the two germline ends. Germline values: CDR1 KGHSH, CDR2 LQKENI. The CDR3 DNA sequence: TGTGCCAGCTCACCACCTAGCTCTAGCACAGATACGCAGTATTTT. This translates into CASSPPSSSTDTQYF.

This rearrangement joins TRBV28 to TRBJ1-1; D gene unclear. The CDR3 loop spans 14 amino acids. Germline V gene data show CDR1 as MDHEN and CDR2 as SYDVKM. The V end lost 2 bases, the J end lost 3 bases, and 10 bases lay between the germline ends. CDR3 coding DNA: TGTGCCAGCAGTTTAAGCAGGTGGTACACTGAAGCTTTCTTT. Its translation: CASSLSRWYTEAFF.

The rearrangement links TRBV5-1 to TRBJ2-1; D may be TRBD2 (6 bases). CDR1 and CDR2 from the germline V gene are SGHRS and YFSETQ. V was shortened by 0 bases and J by 0 bases, with 16 bases between the two germline ends. The CDR3 is 18 residues long. CDR3 loop: CASSLGGGAESSYNEQFF. In nucleotides, the CDR3 is TGCGCCAGCAGCTTGGGGGGCGGGGCCGAGAGCTCCTACAATGAGCAGTTCTTC.

J is TRBJ2-7 and V is TRBV11-3; 7 bases match TRBD2. V lost 4 bases and J lost 0; bases outside the gene matches: 6. This CDR3 spans 15 amino acids. Germline CDR1 reads SGHNT; CDR2 reads YENEEA. CDR3 nucleotide sequence: TGTGCCAGCAGCTCTACTAGCGTGTACTCCTACGAGCAGTACTTC. Translation: CASSSTSVYSYEQYF.

This chain joins TRBV7-2 and TRBJ2-7, with TRBD2 identical over 8 bases. The germline gives CDR1 SGHTA, CDR2 FQGNSA. J lost 3 bases, V lost 1 base, and 5 bases had no gene match. This CDR3 contains 15 residues. The CDR3 sequence: CASSLEGGGSYEQYF. The DNA of the CDR3 is TGTGCCAGCAGCTTAGAAGGCGGGGGGAGCTACGAGCAGTACTTC.

CDR3 loop: CASKPGQDVAEAFF. In nucleotides, the CDR3 is TGTGCCAGCAAACCGGGACAGGACGTAGCTGAAGCTTTCTTT. This rearrangement joins TRBV28 to TRBJ1-1; 8 positions match TRBD1. Losses at the gene ends were 7 bases for V and 6 bases for J; bases not matched to a gene: 10. CDR1 and CDR2 from the germline V gene are MDHEN and SYDVKM. The CDR3 totals 14 residues.

The rearrangement uses TRBV6-6 and TRBJ2-7, with D perhaps TRBD1 (5 bases). Per the germline V gene, CDR1 is MNHNY and CDR2 is SVGAGI (reference sequence). CDR3 length equals 15 residues. V lost 6 bases, J lost 3 bases, and 18 bases lay in between. The CDR3 is CASSPLSGYGYEQYF. The CDR3 DNA reads as TGTGCCAGCAGCCCCCTCTCAGGGTATGGCTACGAGCAGTACTTC.

The rearrangement links TRBV5-1 to TRBJ2-3; 7 bases are shared with TRBD2. The CDR3 contains 15 residues. J was trimmed by 1 base and V by 4 bases; bases with no gene match: 6. In germline, CDR1 is SGHRS, CDR2 YFSETQ. The CDR3 here is CASSLTGGGTDTQYF. The CDR3 region has the DNA TGCGCCAGCAGCCTGACGGGGGGAGGCACAGATACGCAGTATTTT.

The chain couples TRBV7-9 to TRBJ2-7; TRBD1 aligns across 8 bases. Germline loops: CDR1 SEHNR, CDR2 FQNEAQ (reference sequence). The CDR3 spans 14 residues. V shed 2 bases, J shed 4 bases, and the junction held 4 bases outside the gene matches. The CDR3 DNA follows: TGTGCCAGCAGCTTAACAGGGGGAAATTACGAGCAGTACTTC. Amino acid sequence: CASSLTGGNYEQYF. Filled out from reference TRBV7-9 and TRBJ2-7, the complete variable domain reads DTGVSQNPRHKITKRGQNVTFRCDPISEHNRLYWYRQTLGQGPEFLTYFQNEAQLEKSRLLSDRFSAERPKGSFSTLEIQRTEQGDSAMYLCASSLTGGNYEQYFGPGTRLTVT.

The chain employs TRBV5-6 and TRBJ1-2, with TRBD1 matching over 7 bases. The length of the CDR3 is 14 residues. J lost 6 bases, V lost 4 bases, and 9 bases had no gene match. Germline V gene data show CDR1 as SGHDT and CDR2 as YYEEEE. The CDR3 nucleotides read TGTGCCAGCAGCATCGTCGGGGGACAGAATGGCTACACCTTC. Translation gives CASSIVGGQNGYTF.

This clone showed up just a few times. The chain uses TRBV28 and TRBJ2-3, with 8 bases fitting TRBD2. Unmatched junction bases numbered 11, after V lost 8 bases and J lost 4 bases. The CDR3 contains 15 residues. Germline V gene data show CDR1 as MDHEN and CDR2 as SYDVKM. As DNA, the CDR3 is TGTGCCAGCGCGTCGACTAGCGAGCGGCCAGATACGCAGTATTTT. Its protein is CASASTSERPDTQYF.

The CDR3 loop is CASSESQGATGELFF. The CDR3 DNA sequence: TGCGCCAGCAGTGAGTCACAGGGGGCAACCGGGGAGCTGTTTTTT. The rearrangement links TRBV10-1 to TRBJ2-2; 9 bases match TRBD1. The CDR3 runs to 15 residues. Trimming removed 0 bases from V and 5 bases from J; junction bases left unmatched: 1. Germline V lookup: CDR1 WNHNN, CDR2 SYGVQD (reference sequence).

Of note for this clone: One end of the junction varies from germline; a read error may be responsible. The chain employs TRBV7-9 and TRBJ1-2; TRBD1 aligns across 7 bases. The CDR3 contains 13 residues. The germline V gene has CDR1 SEHNR and CDR2 FQNEAQ (reference sequence). This chain's CDR3 is CSSSLGGDYGYTF. CDR3 sequence (DNA): TGTTCCAGCAGCTTAGGGGGCGACTATGGCTACACCTTC.

This clone has just a few counts. The same CDR3 also results from other DNA sequences found in this sample. This rearrangement joins TRBV7-9 to TRBJ1-1; D call uncertain. Germline V gene data show CDR1 as SEHNR and CDR2 as FQNEAQ (reference sequence). V lost 1 base to trimming and J lost 4 bases, with 7 bases between them. The CDR3 sequence is 13 residues long. Here the CDR3 DNA reads TGTGCCAGCAGCTTAGACGCAGGCACTGAAGCTTTCTTT. Amino acids: CASSLDAGTEAFF.

This clone was observed a single time. The chain recombines TRBV2 with TRBJ1-3; no reliable D call. Trimming stripped 3 bases from V and 2 bases from J, with 11 bases between. Per germline, CDR1 SNHLY and CDR2 FYNNEI. The CDR3 totals 15 residues. The CDR3 DNA reads as TGTGCCAGCAGTGAGTTTCAGATACCTGGAAACACCATATATTTT. Translated: CASSEFQIPGNTIYF.

This chain joins TRBV6-5 and TRBJ2-5; no clear D. Germline V gene sequence: CDR1 MNHEY, CDR2 SVGAGI. This CDR3 has 12 amino acids. V lost 11 bases and J lost 1, with 11 bases in between. CDR3 DNA: TGTGCCCGCCCGGGTCCCCAAGAGACCCAGTACTTC. It yields the protein CARPGPQETQYF.

This clone has a handful of counts. The J gene is TRBJ2-1, the V gene TRBV23-1, with D possibly matching TRBD2 (6 bases). TRBV23-1 carries the ORF label, with uncertain function. There are 19 residues in the CDR3. Trimming stripped 6 bases from V and 0 bases from J, with 24 bases between. This CDR3 reads CASSPVGGGSPHSYNEQFF. CDR3 DNA: TGCGCCAGCAGCCCCGTCGGGGGAGGTTCTCCCCACTCCTACAATGAGCAGTTCTTC.

This clone was counted once. The rearrangement uses TRBV7-2 and TRBJ1-1; 7 nucleotides agree with TRBD1. Trimming removed 4 bases from V and 4 bases from J; junction bases left unmatched: 6. The CDR3 has 14 residues. Germline V gene sequence: CDR1 SGHTA, CDR2 FQGNSA. The CDR3 spells CASSSPGGGTEAFF. CDR3 coding DNA: TGTGCCAGCAGCTCCCCAGGGGGAGGCACTGAAGCTTTCTTT.

DNA of the CDR3: TGTGCCAGCAGCTCTTGGGGACAGGGTAATGCTAATGAAAAACTGTTTTTT. Amino acid sequence: CASSSWGQGNANEKLFF. The chain employs TRBV5-5 and TRBJ1-4; 9 nucleotides align to TRBD1. Germline CDR1 SGHKS, CDR2 YYEKEE (reference sequence). This CDR3 comprises 17 residues. V was pared by 3 bases and J by 3 bases, with 9 bases of the junction left unmatched.

This clone was observed a few times. The rearrangement joins TRBV11-3 to TRBJ2-7, with 13 bases identical to TRBD2. The trim removed 8 bases at V and 2 bases at J, leaving 3 bases unmatched. In germline, CDR1 is SGHNT, CDR2 YENEEA. The CDR3 length is 14 residues. The chain's CDR3 is CASEGLAGTYEQYF. CDR3 DNA: TGTGCCAGCGAGGGACTAGCGGGGACCTACGAGCAGTACTTC.

CDR3 sequence reads: CASSEFRGSTGELFF. DNA of the CDR3: TGTGCCAGCAGTGAATTCAGGGGGTCCACCGGGGAGCTGTTTTTT. The chain recombines TRBV2 with TRBJ2-2; TRBD1 matches at 7 bases. Germline V lookup: CDR1 SNHLY, CDR2 FYNNEI. V was clipped by 2 bases and J by 4 bases; unmatched bases: 4. This CDR3 comprises 15 residues.

V and J are TRBV25-1 and TRBJ1-3; tentative D call: TRBD1 (6 bases). In germline, CDR1 is MGHDK, CDR2 SYGVNS. The ends were cut back, 8 bases at V and 3 bases at J, with 14 bases in the middle. This CDR3 spans 14 amino acids. The CDR3 bases are TGTGCCAGCGGAAGGGCAGGGGATGGAAACACCATATATTTT. It is translated as CASGRAGDGNTIYF. Drawing the rest from reference TRBV25-1 and TRBJ1-3, the complete variable domain is EADIYQTPRYLVIGTGKKITLECSQTMGHDKMYWYQQDPGMELHLIHYSYGVNSTEKGDLSSESTVSRIRTEHFPLTLESARPSHTSQYLCASGRAGDGNTIYFGEGSWLTVV.

Comment on this clone: At one end the junction does not follow the germline gene, possibly because of a read error. This chain joins TRBV7-7 and TRBJ1-4, with D maybe TRBD1 (5 bases). This CDR3 is built from 15 residues. Germline V gene lookup returns CDR1 SSHAT and CDR2 FNYEAQ (reference sequence). CDR3 sequence (DNA): TGTGCTAGCAGCTTAGAGTGCAGGGCTTATGAAAAACTGTTTTTT. Translation: CASSLECRAYEKLFF.